This record looks at one TCR beta chain sequence and its context. The data were produced by immunoSEQ multiplex PCR, yet TCRdb's version contains in-frame clones alone and is incomplete. The top ten hold around 17% of the sample, which has 90,000 to 100,000 clones, around 90% seen once. These data are taken from a study of blood T cell repertoires in COVID-19. Across the study: From T cells, B-cell-depleted T cells, or PBMCs came the material, which was cDNA or gDNA.

Patients in Seattle were enrolled during active infection, then followed longitudinally. This receptor was taken from a woman aged 60-75 years with COVID-19, enrolled during active disease. The sample comprised peripheral blood.

The CDR3: CASSLGASSVEQFF. In DNA form, the CDR3 reads TGCGCCAGCAGCTTGGGGGCCTCTAGCGTTGAGCAGTTCTTC. The gene calls are TRBV5-1 and TRBJ2-1, with D maybe TRBD2 (6 bases). V lost 0 bases to trimming and J lost 9 bases, with 13 bases between them. The CDR3 extends over 14 amino acids. From germline, CDR1 is SGHRS and CDR2 YFSETQ.